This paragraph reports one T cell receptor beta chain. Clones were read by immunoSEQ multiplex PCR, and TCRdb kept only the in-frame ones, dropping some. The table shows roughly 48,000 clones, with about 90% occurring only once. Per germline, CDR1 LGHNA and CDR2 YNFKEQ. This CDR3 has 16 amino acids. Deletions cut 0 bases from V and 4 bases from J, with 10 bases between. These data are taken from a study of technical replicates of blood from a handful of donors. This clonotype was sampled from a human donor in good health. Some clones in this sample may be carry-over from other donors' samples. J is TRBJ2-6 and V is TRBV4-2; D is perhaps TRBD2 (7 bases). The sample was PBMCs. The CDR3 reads CASSQDRGAGANVLTF. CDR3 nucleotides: TGTGCCAGCAGCCAAGATCGGGGGGCCGGGGCCAACGTCCTGACTTTC.